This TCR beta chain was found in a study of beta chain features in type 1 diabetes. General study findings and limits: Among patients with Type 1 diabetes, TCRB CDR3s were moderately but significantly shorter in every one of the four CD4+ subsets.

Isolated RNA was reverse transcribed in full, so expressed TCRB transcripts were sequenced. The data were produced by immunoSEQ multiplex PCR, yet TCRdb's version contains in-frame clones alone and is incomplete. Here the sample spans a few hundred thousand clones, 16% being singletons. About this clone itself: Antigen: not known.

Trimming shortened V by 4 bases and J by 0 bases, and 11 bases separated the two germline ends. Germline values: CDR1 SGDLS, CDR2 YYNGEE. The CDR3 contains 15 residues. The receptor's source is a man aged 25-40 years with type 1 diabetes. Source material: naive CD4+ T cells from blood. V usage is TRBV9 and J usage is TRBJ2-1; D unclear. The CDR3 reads CASSQESSSYNEQFF. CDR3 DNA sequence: TGTGCCAGCAGCCAAGAATCGAGCTCCTACAATGAGCAGTTCTTC.